The clone carrying this T cell receptor beta chain was counted between two and nine times. Its cognate antigen is unknown. Per germline, CDR1 MNHEY and CDR2 SMNVEV (reference sequence). The CDR3 is 14 amino acids. V lost 8 bases to trimming and J lost 7 bases; unmatched junction nucleotides: 7. One entry per CDR3 protein results from TCRdb running MiXCR on the 5' RACE reads. The sample lists about 390,000 distinct CDR3 sequences, 15% to 20% occurring once. The source of the sample is a study of T-cell memory formation after mild COVID-19. Study background: TCR clusters largely stayed donor specific.

Study-level points and caveats: CD8+ contracting clones occupied EMRA, while CD4+ ones occupied mainly CM and EM.

The clonotype was recovered from a man younger than 35 who had mild COVID-19 (a few samples of this study predate the infection). Cell type and time point are not known. V gene TRBV27 combines with J gene TRBJ2-1, with TRBD2 matching over 11 bases. Sequenced material: PBMCs or a T cell subset sorted from them (not recorded which). In DNA form, the CDR3 reads TGTGCCAGCCGTAGCGGGGGGGCGGGGAATGAGCAGTTCTTC. Translation gives CASRSGGAGNEQFF.